The source of this T cell receptor (beta chain) is a study of read filtering for tumor transcriptome and immune sequencing. V gave up 3 bases and J gave up 6 bases, with 5 bases separating them. The CDR3 loop spans 12 amino acids. Germline lookup yields CDR1 LGHDT and CDR2 YNNKEL (reference sequence). Findings of the study overall: IR-seq captured clonotypes deeper and more reliably than RNA-seq.

The library was built from roughly 400 ng RNA with molecular barcoded adaptors for alpha/delta and beta/gamma chains. TCRdb re-analysed the reads in MiXCR, keeping a single row per CDR3 protein. This sample has tens of thousands of distinct CDR3 sequences, with about 22% found just once. At least ten counts were recorded for this clonotype. The antigen remains unidentified. The clonotype was recovered from a donor aged 40 or over with multiple myeloma. The chain couples TRBV3-1 to TRBJ2-2, with D hard to call. Source material: a population of CD138-negative cells sorted from bone marrow. The CDR3 spells CASSHLSGELFF. The CDR3 nucleotides read TGTGCCAGCAGCCACTTATCCGGGGAGCTGTTTTTT.